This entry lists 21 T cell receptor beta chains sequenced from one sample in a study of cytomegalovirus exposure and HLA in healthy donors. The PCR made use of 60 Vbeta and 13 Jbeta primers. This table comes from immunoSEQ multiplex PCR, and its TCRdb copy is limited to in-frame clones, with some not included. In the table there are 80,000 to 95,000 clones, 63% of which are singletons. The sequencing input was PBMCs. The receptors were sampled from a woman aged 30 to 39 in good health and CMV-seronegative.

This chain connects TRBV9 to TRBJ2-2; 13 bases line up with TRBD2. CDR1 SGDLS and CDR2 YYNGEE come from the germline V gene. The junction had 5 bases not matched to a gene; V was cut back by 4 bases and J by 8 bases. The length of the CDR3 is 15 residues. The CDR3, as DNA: TGTGCCAGCAGCACCGGGACTAGCGGGGTGGGGGAGCTGTTTTTT. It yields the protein CASSTGTSGVGELFF.

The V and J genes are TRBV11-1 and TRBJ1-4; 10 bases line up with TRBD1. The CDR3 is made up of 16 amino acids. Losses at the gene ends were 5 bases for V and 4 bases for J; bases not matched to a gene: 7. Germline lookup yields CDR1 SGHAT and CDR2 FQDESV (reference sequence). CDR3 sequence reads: CASSQPGTGVNEKLFF. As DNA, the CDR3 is TGTGCCAGCAGCCAGCCCGGGACAGGGGTTAATGAAAAACTGTTTTTT.

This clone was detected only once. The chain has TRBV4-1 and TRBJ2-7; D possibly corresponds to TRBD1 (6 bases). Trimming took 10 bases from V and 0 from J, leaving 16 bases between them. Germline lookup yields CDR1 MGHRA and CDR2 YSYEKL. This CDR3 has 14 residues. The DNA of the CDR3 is TGCGCCACCAGTCAGGGGCCCCACTCCTACGAGCAGTACTTC. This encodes CATSQGPHSYEQYF.

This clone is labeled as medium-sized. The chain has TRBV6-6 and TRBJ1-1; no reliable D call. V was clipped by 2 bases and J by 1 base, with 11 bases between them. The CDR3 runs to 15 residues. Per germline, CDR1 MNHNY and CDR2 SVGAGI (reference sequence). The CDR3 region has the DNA TGTGCCAGCAGTTACAGGGCCCGGGGGAACACTGAAGCTTTCTTT. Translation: CASSYRARGNTEAFF.

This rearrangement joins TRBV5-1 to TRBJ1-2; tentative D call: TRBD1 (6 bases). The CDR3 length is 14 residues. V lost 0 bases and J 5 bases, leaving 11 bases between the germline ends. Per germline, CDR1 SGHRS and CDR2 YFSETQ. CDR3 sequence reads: CASSLAQGTYGYTF. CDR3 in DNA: TGCGCCAGCAGCTTGGCACAGGGAACTTATGGCTACACCTTC.

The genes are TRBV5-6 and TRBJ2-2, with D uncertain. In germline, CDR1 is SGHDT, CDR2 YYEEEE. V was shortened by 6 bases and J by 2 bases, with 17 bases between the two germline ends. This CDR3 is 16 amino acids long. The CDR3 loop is CASTLSPRVNTGELFF. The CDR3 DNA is TGTGCCAGCACCCTCTCTCCTCGGGTTAACACCGGGGAGCTGTTTTTT.

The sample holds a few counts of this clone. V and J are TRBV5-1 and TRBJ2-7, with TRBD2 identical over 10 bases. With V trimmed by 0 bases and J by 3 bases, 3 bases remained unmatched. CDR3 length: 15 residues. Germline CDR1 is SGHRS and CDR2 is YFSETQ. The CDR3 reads CASSLASGSVYEQYF. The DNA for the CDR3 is TGCGCCAGCAGCTTGGCTAGCGGGAGCGTCTACGAGCAGTACTTC.

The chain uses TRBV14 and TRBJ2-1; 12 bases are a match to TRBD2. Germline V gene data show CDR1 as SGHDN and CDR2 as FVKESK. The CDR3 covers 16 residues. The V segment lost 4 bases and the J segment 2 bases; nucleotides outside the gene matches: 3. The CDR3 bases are TGTGCCAGCAGCCGGCTAGCGGGGGGGACCTACAATGAGCAGTTCTTC. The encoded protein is CASSRLAGGTYNEQFF.

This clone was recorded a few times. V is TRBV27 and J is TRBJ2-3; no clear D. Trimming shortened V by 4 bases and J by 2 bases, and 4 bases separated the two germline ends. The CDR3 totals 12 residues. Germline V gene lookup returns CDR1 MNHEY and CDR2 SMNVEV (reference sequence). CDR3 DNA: TGTGCCAGCAGTTCTCCCACAGATACGCAGTATTTT. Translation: CASSSPTDTQYF.

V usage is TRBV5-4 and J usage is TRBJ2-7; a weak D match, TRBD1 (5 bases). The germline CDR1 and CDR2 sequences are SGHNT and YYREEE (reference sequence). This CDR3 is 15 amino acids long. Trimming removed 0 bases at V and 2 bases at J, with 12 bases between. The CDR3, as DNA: TGTGCCAGCAGCTTGGCAAAGGGGAAAACCTACGAGCAGTACTTC. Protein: CASSLAKGKTYEQYF. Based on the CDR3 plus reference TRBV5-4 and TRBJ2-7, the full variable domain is ETGVTQSPTHLIKTRGQQVTLRCSSQSGHNTVSWYQQALGQGPQFIFQYYREEENGRGNFPPRFSGLQFPNYSSELNVNALELDDSALYLCASSLAKGKTYEQYFGPGTRLTVT.

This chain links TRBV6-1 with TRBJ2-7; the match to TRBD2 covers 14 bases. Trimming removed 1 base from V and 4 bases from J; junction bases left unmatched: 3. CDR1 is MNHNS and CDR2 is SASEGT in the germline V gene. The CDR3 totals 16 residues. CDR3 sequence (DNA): TGTGCCAGCAGTGAAGAGGGACTAGCGGGGGAATACGAGCAGTACTTC. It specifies CASSEEGLAGEYEQYF.

The CDR3 loop reads CASSVGAGATDTQYF. For the CDR3, the DNA is TGTGCCAGCAGTGTCGGAGCGGGAGCCACAGATACGCAGTATTTT. The chain uses TRBV6-4 and TRBJ2-3, with TRBD2 matching over 8 bases. J lost 2 bases, V lost 4 bases, and 5 bases had no gene match. The CDR3 runs 15 residues. Germline loops: CDR1 MRHNA, CDR2 SNTAGT.

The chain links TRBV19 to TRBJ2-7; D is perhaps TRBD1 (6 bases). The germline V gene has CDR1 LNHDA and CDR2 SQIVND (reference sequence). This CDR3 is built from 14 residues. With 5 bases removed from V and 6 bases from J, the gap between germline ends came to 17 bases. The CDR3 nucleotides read TGTGCCAGTAGTCACAGGGCTCTTGGGGGCGAGCAGTACTTC. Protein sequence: CASSHRALGGEQYF.

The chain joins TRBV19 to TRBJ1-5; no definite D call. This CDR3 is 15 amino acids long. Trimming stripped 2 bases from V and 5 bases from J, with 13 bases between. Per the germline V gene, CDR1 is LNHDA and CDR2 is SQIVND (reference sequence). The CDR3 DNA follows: TGTGCCAGTAGTATACAGAAAACCTTCTATCAGCCCCAGCATTTT. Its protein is CASSIQKTFYQPQHF. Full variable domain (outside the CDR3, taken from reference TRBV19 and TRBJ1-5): DGGITQSPKYLFRKEGQNVTLSCEQNLNHDAMYWYRQDPGQGLRLIYYSQIVNDFQKGDIAEGYSVSREKKESFPLTVTSAQKNPTAFYLCASSIQKTFYQPQHFGDGTRLSIL.

The CDR3 region is CASSYSLRDSYEQYF. The CDR3 DNA reads as TGTGCCAGCAGTTACAGTCTGAGAGACTCCTACGAGCAGTACTTC. The chain has TRBV6-5 and TRBJ2-7; D remains ambiguous. Germline V lookup: CDR1 MNHEY, CDR2 SVGAGI. Trimming cost V 2 bases and J 0 bases, with 11 bases left between them. The CDR3 covers 15 residues.

The CDR3 loop reads CASSSGTSGSDEQFF. CDR3 sequence (DNA): TGTGCCAGCAGCTCCGGGACTAGCGGGAGTGATGAGCAGTTCTTC. The rearrangement uses TRBV7-3 and TRBJ2-1; 14 bases fit TRBD2. The CDR3 has 15 residues. Trimming removed 4 bases from V and 8 bases from J; junction bases left unmatched: 4. CDR1 SGHTA and CDR2 FQGTGA come from the germline V gene.

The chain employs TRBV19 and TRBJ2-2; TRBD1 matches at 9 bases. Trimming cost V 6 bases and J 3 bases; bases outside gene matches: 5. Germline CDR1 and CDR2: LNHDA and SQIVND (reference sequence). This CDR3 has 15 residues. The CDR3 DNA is TGTGCCAGTAGGCACACAGGGGGCGACACCGGGGAGCTGTTTTTT. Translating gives CASRHTGGDTGELFF.

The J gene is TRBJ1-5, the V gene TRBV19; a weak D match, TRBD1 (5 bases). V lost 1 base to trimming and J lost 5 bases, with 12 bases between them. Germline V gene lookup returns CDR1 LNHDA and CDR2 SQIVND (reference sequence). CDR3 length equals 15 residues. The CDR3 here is CASSIGAGGDQPQHF. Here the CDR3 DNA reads TGTGCCAGTAGTATAGGAGCGGGGGGGGATCAGCCCCAGCATTTT.

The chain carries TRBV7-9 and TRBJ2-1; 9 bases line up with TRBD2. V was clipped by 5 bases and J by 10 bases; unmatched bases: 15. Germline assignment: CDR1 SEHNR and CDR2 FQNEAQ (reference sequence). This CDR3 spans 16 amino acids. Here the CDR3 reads CASSPSYGTSSNEQFF. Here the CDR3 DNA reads TGTGCCAGCAGCCCAAGTTACGGGACTAGCTCGAACGAGCAGTTCTTC.

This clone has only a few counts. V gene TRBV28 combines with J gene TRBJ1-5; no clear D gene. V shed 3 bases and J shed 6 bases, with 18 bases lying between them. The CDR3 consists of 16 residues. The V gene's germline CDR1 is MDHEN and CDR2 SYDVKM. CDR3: CASSFLGSAGLQPQHF. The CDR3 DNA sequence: TGTGCCAGCAGTTTTTTAGGCTCAGCCGGACTTCAGCCCCAGCATTTT.

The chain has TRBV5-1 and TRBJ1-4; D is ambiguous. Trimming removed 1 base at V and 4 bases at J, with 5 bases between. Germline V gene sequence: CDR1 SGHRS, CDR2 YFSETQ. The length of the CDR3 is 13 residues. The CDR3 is CASSLTVNEKLFF. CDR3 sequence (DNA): TGCGCCAGCAGCTTGACAGTTAATGAAAAACTGTTTTTT.